The 5 T cell receptor beta chains given below trace back to one sample, sequenced in a study of T cell responses to AZD1222 COVID-19 vaccine (dated by TCRdb to the early 2020s). The sample's time point label, in plain terms: about 28 days (+/-7) after the second vaccine dose. The treatment or condition label, read with the paper, signifies: meningococcal conjugate vaccine given as trial control. Library generation was performed with the immunoSEQ multiplex PCR assay. TCRdb's version of the immuneACCESS table is confined to in-frame rearrangements and falls short of the full clone set. An unresolved V gene accounts for under half of the shortfall where checked; the remainder is of unknown origin. This sample comprises 150,000 to 200,000 clones, 90% to 95% of them detected only once. The ten largest clones add up to approximately 4% of the sample. The starting material was peripheral blood, obtained 28 days after the second dose of the MenACWY control vaccine. The receptors stem from an adult who received the MenACWY meningococcal vaccine as a control.

This clone appeared once. CDR3 sequence: CASSLERHWDSQKQYF. Written as DNA, the CDR3 is TGTGCCAGCAGCTTAGAAAGGCATTGGGACAGTCAGAAGCAGTACTTC. This chain joins TRBV11-3 and TRBJ2-7, with TRBD1 matching over 7 bases. This CDR3 contains 16 residues. Per the germline V gene, CDR1 is SGHNT and CDR2 is YENEEA. Unmatched junction bases numbered 13, after V lost 0 bases and J lost 8 bases.

The rearrangement links TRBV9 to TRBJ2-7; D may be TRBD2 (5 bases). Between the trimmed V and J ends, which lost 0 bases and 2 bases, there was a span of 9 bases. Germline CDR1 SGDLS, CDR2 YYNGEE. The CDR3 totals 14 residues. DNA for the CDR3: TGTGCCAGCAGCGTAGGAGCGGAGGCCTACGAGCAGTACTTC. It translates to CASSVGAEAYEQYF.

Of note for this clone: Other DNA sequences in the same sample also yield this CDR3. The chain combines TRBV3-1 (or the pseudogene TRBV3-2) with TRBJ1-1; no definite D call. CDR1 and CDR2 from the germline V gene are LGHDT and YNNKEL (reference sequence). The V end lost 3 bases, the J end lost 0 bases, and 2 bases lay between the germline ends. The CDR3 sequence is 12 residues long. The CDR3 DNA is TGTGCCAGCAGCCAGTTGAACACTGAAGCTTTCTTT. Translated, it gives CASSQLNTEAFF.

This chain connects TRBV6-5 to TRBJ1-5; D possibly corresponds to TRBD1 (5 bases). Per the germline V gene, CDR1 is MNHEY and CDR2 is SVGAGI. V was pared by 6 bases and J by 3 bases, with 12 bases between. This CDR3 region has 14 residues. The CDR3 sequence: CASRPDRTNQPQHF. The CDR3 coding sequence is TGTGCCAGCAGACCTGACAGAACCAATCAGCCCCAGCATTTT.

This CDR3 reads CASVESGGPSQPQHF. In DNA form, the CDR3 reads TGTGCCAGCGTGGAGTCCGGGGGACCTAGTCAGCCCCAGCATTTT. This sequence joins TRBV6-5 and TRBJ1-5, with D possibly TRBD1 on 5 matching bases. This CDR3 region has 15 residues. Trimming took off 8 bases at V and 6 bases at J, with 20 bases between the two ends. CDR1 is MNHEY and CDR2 is SVGAGI in the germline V gene.